This entry describes one TCR beta chain. No cognate antigen has been identified for it. Per-base quality was not reported, and no clone a single base away is much larger than it. Collaborating institutions collected whole blood in K2EDTA tubes following their own protocols. Collaborator samples were shipped for TCRbeta analysis as frozen whole blood, isolated PBMCs, or DNA extracted from either sample type. TCRbeta CDR3 regions were amplified from genomic DNA using the immunoSEQ Assay, a bias-controlled multiplex PCR. The original methods were these. The number of nucleated cells in each sample was estimated from the amplification of reference gene primers within the assay. Sequence reads were collapsed and filtered to measure the absolute abundance of every unique TCRbeta CDR3 rearrangement. For each sample, productive Simpson clonality was calculated by taking the square root of Simpson's diversity index across productive rearrangements. TCRdb limited this immuneACCESS table to in-frame rearrangements with V and J called. A share of clones is missing; checked studies link under half to unresolved V genes, and the rest is unexplained. V and J calls and clone size are as listed in that table; D and trimming were resolved from the DNA. The sample table records 85,000 to 120,000 clones; about 80% of these occur just once. The ten top clones hold 3.5% to 5.5% of the sample.

From cysteine to phenylalanine, the CDR3 is 16 amino acids long. Of the read, only the CDR3 DNA is kept; its 48 bases are in frame from base 1. Via the germline V gene (reference sequence), CDR1 is LNHNV and CDR2 YYDKDF. From V the trimming removes 3 bases and from J it removes 4 bases, while the gene matches leave 7 bases of the junction unaccounted for. This specimen belongs to a study of blood T cell repertoires in COVID-19 (TCRdb year 2020). Background for the entire study: Samples from collaborators originated in the United States, Italy and Spain and spanned both the acute and convalescent phases of COVID-19. The prospective study material was composed of cDNA or gDNA derived from T cells, B-cell-depleted T cells, or PBMCs. Deeply sampled blood TCRbeta repertoires from subjects exposed to, actively infected with, or recovered from COVID-19 were included in the dataset. The repertoires were released in a freely available public database meant as a resource for research on the immune response to SARS-CoV-2. Samples were obtained from the ongoing ImmuneRACE study (first 160 participants) and from 950 to 1,500 subjects provided by 6 global collaborators. Nearly every sample came with metadata listing a de-identified subject ID, COVID-19 status, age in years and sex. Where HLA class I and class II types were available, the types were taken from metadata supplied by the sample provider, not from assay-based typing. On the study overall, not on this receptor specifically: How much clinical and demographic metadata was included differed by source and by participant, and the metadata was provided uncurated.

The chain employs TRBV15 and TRBJ1-1; TRBD1 matches 11 bases in the middle. This TCR was recovered from a human donor in a cohort sampled during active COVID-19. Sequences were obtained from peripheral blood. Here the CDR3 is given as CATSRDRGLRATEAFF. The bases are TGTGCCACCAGCAGGGACAGGGGGCTTCGTGCCACTGAAGCTTTCTTT.